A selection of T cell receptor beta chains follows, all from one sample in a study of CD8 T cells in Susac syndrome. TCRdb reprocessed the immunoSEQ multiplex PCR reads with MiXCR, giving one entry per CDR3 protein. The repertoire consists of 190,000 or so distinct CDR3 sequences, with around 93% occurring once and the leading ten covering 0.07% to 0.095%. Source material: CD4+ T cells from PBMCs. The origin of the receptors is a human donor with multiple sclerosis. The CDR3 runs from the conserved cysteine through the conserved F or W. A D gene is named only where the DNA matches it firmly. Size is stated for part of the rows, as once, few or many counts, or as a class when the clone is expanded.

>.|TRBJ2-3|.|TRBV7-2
TGTGCCAGCAGCCTGGGGGATCGCACAGATACGCAGTATTTT
CASSLGDRTDTQYF
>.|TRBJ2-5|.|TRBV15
TGTGCCACCAGCAGAGTCACGGGAATAGGAGAGACCCAGTACTTC
CATSRVTGIGETQYF
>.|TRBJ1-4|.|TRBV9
TGTGCCAGCAGCCCTCGCCCGGGCGAAAAACTGTTTTTT
CASSPRPGEKLFF
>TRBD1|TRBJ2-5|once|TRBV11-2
TGTGCCAGCAGCTTAAATACAGGGGGCCTCCAAGAGACCCAGTACTTC
CASSLNTGGLQETQYF
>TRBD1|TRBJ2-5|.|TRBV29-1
TGCAGCGTTGGCACAGCCGGGACAGGTCGGGAGACCCAGTACTTC
CSVGTAGTGRETQYF
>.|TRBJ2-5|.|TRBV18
TGTGCCAGCTCGTTAACGGCCGAAGAGACCCAGTACTTC
CASSLTAEETQYF
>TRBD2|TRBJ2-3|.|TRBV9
TGTGCCAGCAGCCGCTCTAGCGGGGGATTCAGCACAGATACGCAGTATTTT
CASSRSSGGFSTDTQYF
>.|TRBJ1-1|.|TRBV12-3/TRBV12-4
TGTGCCAGCAGTTTGTGGACTGATGAAGCTTTCTTT
CASSLWTDEAFF
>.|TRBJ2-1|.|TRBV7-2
TGTGCCAGCAGCTTAGTCCCTCCCAACTCCTACAATGAGCAGTTCTTC
CASSLVPPNSYNEQFF
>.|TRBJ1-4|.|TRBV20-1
TGCAGTGCTAGGAGAGGAGGAACTAATGAAAAACTGTTTTTT
CSARRGGTNEKLFF
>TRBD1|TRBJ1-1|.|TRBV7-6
TGTGCCAGCAGTCGGACCGGGACAGCGAACACTGAAGCTTTCTTT
CASSRTGTANTEAFF
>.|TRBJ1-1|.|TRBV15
TGTGCCACCAGTAGAGGCCGGGTGAACACTGAAGCTTTCTTT
CATSRGRVNTEAFF
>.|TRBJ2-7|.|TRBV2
TGTGCCAGCAGTGAGGAAGCGGATTCCTACGAGCAGTACTTC
CASSEEADSYEQYF
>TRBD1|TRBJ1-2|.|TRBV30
TGTGCCTGGAGTCCCGGACAGGGGGGCTATGGCTACACCTTC
CAWSPGQGGYGYTF
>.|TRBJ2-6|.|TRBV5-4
TGTGCCAGCAGCTTGGTAGAGCACTCTGGGGCCAACGTCCTGACTTTC
CASSLVEHSGANVLTF
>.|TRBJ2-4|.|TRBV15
TGTGCCACCAGCAGCGGACTCCGGGACTTCGGAATTGGCATTCAGTACTTC
CATSSGLRDFGIGIQYF
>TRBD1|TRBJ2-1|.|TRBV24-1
TGTGCCACCAGTGATCCCGGGACAGGACATCACAATGAGCAGTTCTTC
CATSDPGTGHHNEQFF
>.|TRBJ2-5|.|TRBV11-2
TGTGCCAGCAGCTTACGGACACTTCAAGAGACCCAGTACTTC
CASSLRTLQETQYF
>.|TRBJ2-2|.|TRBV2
TGTGCCAGCAGGACCTGGGACACCGGGGAGCTGTTTTTT
CASRTWDTGELFF
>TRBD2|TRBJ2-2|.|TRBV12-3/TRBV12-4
TGTGCCAGCAGTTCCCGACTAGCGGGAGCCCCTGATACCGGGGAGCTGTTTTTT
CASSSRLAGAPDTGELFF
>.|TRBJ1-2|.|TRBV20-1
TGCAGTGCTAGAACAGGGCAAATCTATGGCTACACCTTC
CSARTGQIYGYTF
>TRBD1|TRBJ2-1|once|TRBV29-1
TGCAGCGCCGCACCGACCCCAGGGGGCGCAGGCCAGTTCTTC
CSAAPTPGGAGQFF
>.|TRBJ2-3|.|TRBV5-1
TGCGCCAGCAGCCAAGAAGGTGCAGATACGCAGTATTTT
CASSQEGADTQYF
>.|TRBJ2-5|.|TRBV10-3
TGTGCCATCAGTGGGAGGGCAGCGCAGCAAGAGACCCAGTACTTC
CAISGRAAQQETQYF
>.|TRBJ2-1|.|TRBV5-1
TGCGCCAGCAGCTTGGCCGGAGATGATGGGCAGTTCTTC
CASSLAGDDGQFF
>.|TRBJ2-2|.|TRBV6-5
TGTGCCAGCACTGGGAACACCGGGGAGCTGTTTTTT
CASTGNTGELFF
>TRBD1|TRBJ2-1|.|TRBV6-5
TGTGCCAGCAGTCGGACAGGGGATGAGCAGTTCTTC
CASSRTGDEQFF
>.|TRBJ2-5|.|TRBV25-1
TGTGCCAGCAGTGTTCAGAGGGACGGGAGAGGGGAGACCCAGTACTTC
CASSVQRDGRGETQYF
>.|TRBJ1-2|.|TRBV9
TGTGCCAGCAGCGCGGGACAAGGGCGAGACCTCTATGGCTACACCTTC
CASSAGQGRDLYGYTF
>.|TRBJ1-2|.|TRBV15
TGTGCCACCAGCAGAGATGGACGGGCAGCCGCGAGTATAAACTATGGCTACACCTTC
CATSRDGRAAASINYGYTF
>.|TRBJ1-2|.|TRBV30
TGTGCCTGGAGTCTCCAGGGAGGGAGCGGCTACACCTTC
CAWSLQGGSGYTF
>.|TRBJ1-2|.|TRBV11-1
TGTGCCAGCAGCCCCGCCAGCGACTTCTATGGCTACACCTTC
CASSPASDFYGYTF
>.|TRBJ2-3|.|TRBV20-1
TGCAGTGCCGGCGCAGGGACGGCAGATACGCAGTATTTT
CSAGAGTADTQYF
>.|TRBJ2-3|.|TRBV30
TGTGCCTGGAGTGTACTGGACAGCACAGATACGCAGTATTTT
CAWSVLDSTDTQYF
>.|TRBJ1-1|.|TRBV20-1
TGCAGTGCTATAAATCCAGACAGGGCTTTCTTT
CSAINPDRAFF
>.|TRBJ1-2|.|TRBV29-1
TGCAGCGTTGAAGACAGATCTAACTATGGCTACACCTTC
CSVEDRSNYGYTF
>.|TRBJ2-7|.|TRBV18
TGTGCCAGCTCACCCAGCCGGGACATCGAGCAGTACTTC
CASSPSRDIEQYF
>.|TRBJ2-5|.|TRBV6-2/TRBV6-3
TGTGCCAGCAGGGGGGTACCCCAAGAGACCCAGTACTTC
CASRGVPQETQYF
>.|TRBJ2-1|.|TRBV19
TGTGCCAGTAGTATAGAACGGTCGAGGCAGTTCTTC
CASSIERSRQFF
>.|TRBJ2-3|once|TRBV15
TGTGCCACCAGCAGAGATCGCGGGGGCACAGATACGCAGTATTTT
CATSRDRGGTDTQYF
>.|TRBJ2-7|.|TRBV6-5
TGTGCCAGCATGGGGGATTCCTACGAGCAGTACTTC
CASMGDSYEQYF
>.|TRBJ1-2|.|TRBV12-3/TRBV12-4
TGTGCCAGCACCGTGGGACAAGATATTTATGGCTACACCTTC
CASTVGQDIYGYTF
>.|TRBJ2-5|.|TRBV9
TGTGCCAGCAGCGTACCAGGGAGGGAGACCCAGTACTTC
CASSVPGRETQYF
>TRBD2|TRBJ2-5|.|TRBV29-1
TGCAGCGTTGAAGGGGTAGCGGGGGCCTCCCAAGAGACCCAGTACTTC
CSVEGVAGASQETQYF
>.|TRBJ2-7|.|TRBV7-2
TGTGCCAGCAGCCGGACGGTTTACGTGCAGTACTTC
CASSRTVYVQYF
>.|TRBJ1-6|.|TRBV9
TGTGCCAGCAGCGTAGGTCCGGAAAATTCACCCCTCCACTTT
CASSVGPENSPLHF
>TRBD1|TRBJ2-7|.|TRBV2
TGTGCCAGCAGCGTCGGCACAGGGGCCTCCGAGCAGTACTTC
CASSVGTGASEQYF
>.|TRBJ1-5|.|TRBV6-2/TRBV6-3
TGTGCCAGCAGTTACTCGCAGGACCTGCAGCCCCAGCATTTT
CASSYSQDLQPQHF
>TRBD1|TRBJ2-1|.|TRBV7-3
TGTGCCAGCAGCGTATACAGGGGACATGAGCAGTTCTTC
CASSVYRGHEQFF
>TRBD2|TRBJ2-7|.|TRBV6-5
TGTGCCAGCAGTTACGACTTAGCGGGGAGCTCCTACGAGCAGTACTTC
CASSYDLAGSSYEQYF
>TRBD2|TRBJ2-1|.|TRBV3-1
TGTGCCAGCAGCCGACCTAGACTAGCGGGGGCATTGGGTAATGAGCAGTTCTTC
CASSRPRLAGALGNEQFF
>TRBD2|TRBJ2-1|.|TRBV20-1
TGCAGTGCTAGAACTAGCGGACGGAAGTTCTTC
CSARTSGRKFF
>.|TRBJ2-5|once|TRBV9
TGTGCCAGCAGCGGTGGAACTCGGGAGACCCAGTACTTC
CASSGGTRETQYF
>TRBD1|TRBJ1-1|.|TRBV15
TGTGCCACCAGTAGCCAGGGGGCATTGACAGCTTTCTTT
CATSSQGALTAFF
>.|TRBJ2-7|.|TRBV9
TGTGCCAGCAGCCCGTCCGCCTTAGTTTCCGAGCAGTACTTC
CASSPSALVSEQYF
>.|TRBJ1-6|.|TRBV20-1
TGCAGTGCTAGAGATCTGGCAGGGCAAGCCTATAATTCACCCCTCCACTTT
CSARDLAGQAYNSPLHF
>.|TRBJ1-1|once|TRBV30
TGTGCCTGGAGTGTCGGGGGGGTAGCTTTCTTT
CAWSVGGVAFF
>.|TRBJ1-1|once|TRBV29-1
TGCAGCGTTGGTTGGACGGTGAACACTGAAGCTTTCTTT
CSVGWTVNTEAFF
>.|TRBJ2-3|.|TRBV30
TGTGCCTGGAGTGTATGGGCTACAGATACGCAGTATTTT
CAWSVWATDTQYF
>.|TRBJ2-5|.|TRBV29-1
TGCAGCGTTGATAGATACGAGGAGACCCAGTACTTC
CSVDRYEETQYF